This T cell receptor beta chain was obtained from a study of T cells in Graves' hyperthyroidism and ophthalmopathy. Overall study: Peripheral blood collection took place at initial diagnosis, before any treatment. Findings and caveats of the study: Blood also showed most of the thyroid clonotypes that were expanded above 0.001.

Amplified regions were TCR beta CDR3 sequences from RNA transcripts. First-round RT-PCR targeting the TCR CDR3 was performed with the HTBI primer set. Each CDR3 protein gets one entry after TCRdb re-called the multiplex PCR reads with MiXCR. The repertoire consists of about 590,000 distinct CDR3 sequences, with 15% to 19% occurring once and the leading ten covering roughly 7.3%. Extraction of PBMCs used 10 ml of fresh peripheral blood. As regards this clonotype: Its antigen is unidentified.

CDR1 and CDR2 from the germline V gene are SGHRS and YFSETQ. Losses at the gene ends were 4 bases for V and 14 bases for J; bases not matched to a gene: 6. This CDR3 has 13 amino acids. The source of this sequence is a woman aged 25 to 39 with Graves' hyperthyroidism. Sequencing was carried out using blood. The genes are TRBV5-1 and TRBJ2-1; TRBD2 matches at 13 bases. Here the CDR3 DNA reads TGCGCCAGCAGCACGGGACTAGCGGGACTGAAGTTCTTC. Its translation is CASSTGLAGLKFF.